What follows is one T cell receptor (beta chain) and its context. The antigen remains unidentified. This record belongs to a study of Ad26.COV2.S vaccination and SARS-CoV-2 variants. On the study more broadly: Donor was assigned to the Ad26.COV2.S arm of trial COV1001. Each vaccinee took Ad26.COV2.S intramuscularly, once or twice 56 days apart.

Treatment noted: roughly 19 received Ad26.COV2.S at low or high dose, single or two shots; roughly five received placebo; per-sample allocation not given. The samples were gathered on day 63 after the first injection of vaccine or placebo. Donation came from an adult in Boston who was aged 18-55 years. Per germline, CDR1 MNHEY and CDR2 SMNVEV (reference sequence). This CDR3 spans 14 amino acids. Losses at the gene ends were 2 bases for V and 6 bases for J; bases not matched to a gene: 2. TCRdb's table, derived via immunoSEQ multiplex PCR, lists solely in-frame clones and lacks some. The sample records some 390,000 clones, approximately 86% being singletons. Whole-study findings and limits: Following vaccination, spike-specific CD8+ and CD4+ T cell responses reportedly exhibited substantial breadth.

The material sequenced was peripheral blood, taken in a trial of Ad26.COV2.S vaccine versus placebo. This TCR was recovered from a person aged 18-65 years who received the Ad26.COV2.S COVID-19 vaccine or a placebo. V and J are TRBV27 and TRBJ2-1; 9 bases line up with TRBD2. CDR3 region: CASSLMRGGNEQFF. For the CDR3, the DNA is TGTGCCAGCAGTTTAATGCGGGGGGGCAATGAGCAGTTCTTC.